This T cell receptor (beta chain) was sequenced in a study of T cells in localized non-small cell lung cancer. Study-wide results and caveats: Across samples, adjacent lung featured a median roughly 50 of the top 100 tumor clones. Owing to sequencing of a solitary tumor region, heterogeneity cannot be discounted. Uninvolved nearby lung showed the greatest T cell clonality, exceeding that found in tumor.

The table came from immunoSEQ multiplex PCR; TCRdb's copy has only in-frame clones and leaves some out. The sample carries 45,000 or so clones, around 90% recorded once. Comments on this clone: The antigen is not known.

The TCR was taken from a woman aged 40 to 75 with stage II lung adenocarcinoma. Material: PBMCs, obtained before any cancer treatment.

CDR3 loop: CASSIIGSYEQYF. CDR3 nucleotide sequence: TGTGCCAGCAGTATAATTGGCTCCTACGAGCAGTACTTC. This chain joins TRBV28 and TRBJ2-7; the D is unclear. The V end was cut by 5 bases, the J end by 0 bases, with 8 bases between. Germline assignment: CDR1 MDHEN and CDR2 SYDVKM. This CDR3 contains 13 residues.